This TCR beta chain was obtained from a study of technical replicates of blood from several donors. The data were produced by immunoSEQ multiplex PCR, yet TCRdb's version contains in-frame clones alone and is incomplete. The sample has around 61,000 clones; 97% are singletons. The CDR3 is made up of 15 amino acids. V gave up 8 bases and J gave up 7 bases, with 21 bases separating them. In germline, CDR1 is LNHDA, CDR2 SQIVND (reference sequence). This chain connects TRBV19 to TRBJ1-5; TRBD1 is a possible D gene (6 bases). Material for sequencing was T cells isolated from PBMCs. This TCR was recovered from a human donor in good health. The CDR3 DNA reads TGTGCCAGTCGAACCACGGCACAGGGAACCCAGCCCCAGCATTTT. It yields the protein CASRTTAQGTQPQHF.